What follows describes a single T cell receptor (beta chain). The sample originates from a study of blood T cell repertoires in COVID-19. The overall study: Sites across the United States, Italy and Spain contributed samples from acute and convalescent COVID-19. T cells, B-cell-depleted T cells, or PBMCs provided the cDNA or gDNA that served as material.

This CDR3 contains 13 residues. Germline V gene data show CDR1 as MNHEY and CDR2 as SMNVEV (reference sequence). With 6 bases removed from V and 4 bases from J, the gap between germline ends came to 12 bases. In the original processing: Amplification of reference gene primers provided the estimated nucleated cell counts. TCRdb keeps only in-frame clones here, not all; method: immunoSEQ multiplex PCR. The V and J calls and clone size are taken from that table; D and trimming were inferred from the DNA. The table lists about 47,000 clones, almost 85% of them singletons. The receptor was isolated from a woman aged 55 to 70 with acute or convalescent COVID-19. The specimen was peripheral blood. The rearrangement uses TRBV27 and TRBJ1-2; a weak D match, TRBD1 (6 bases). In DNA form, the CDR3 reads TGTGCCAGCAGCACGACAGGCTCCTATGGCTACACCTTC. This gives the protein CASSTTGSYGYTF.